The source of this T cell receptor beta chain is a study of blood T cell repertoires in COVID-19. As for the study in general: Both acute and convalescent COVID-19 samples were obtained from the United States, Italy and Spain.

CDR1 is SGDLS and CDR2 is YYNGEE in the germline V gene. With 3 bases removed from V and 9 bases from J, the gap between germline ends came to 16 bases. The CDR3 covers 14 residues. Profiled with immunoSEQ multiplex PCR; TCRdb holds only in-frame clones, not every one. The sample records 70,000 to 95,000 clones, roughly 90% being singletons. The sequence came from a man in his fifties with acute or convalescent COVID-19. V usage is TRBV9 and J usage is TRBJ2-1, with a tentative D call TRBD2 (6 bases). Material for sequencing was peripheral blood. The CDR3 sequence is CASSGVLASGEQFF. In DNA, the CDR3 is TGTGCCAGCAGCGGGGTACTAGCCTCGGGTGAGCAGTTCTTC.